This T cell receptor (beta chain) was captured by sequencing in a study of T cell responses to AZD1222 COVID-19 vaccine. Generated by immunoSEQ multiplex PCR, the TCRdb table keeps only in-frame clones and is missing some. Among about 180,000 clones listed, about nine tenths were seen once. Germline CDR1 is LNHNV and CDR2 is YYDKDF (reference sequence). Trimming at V came to 2 bases and at J to 3 bases, leaving 4 bases not matched to a gene. The CDR3 totals 15 residues. This chain links TRBV15 with TRBJ1-3; 7 bases fit TRBD1. The clonotype comes from an adult who received the AZD1222 COVID-19 vaccine. The input for sequencing was peripheral blood, taken 28 days after the second AZD1222 dose. In DNA form, the CDR3 reads TGTGCCACCAGCAGATCAACAGGGGATGGAAACACCATATATTTT. Translating it yields CATSRSTGDGNTIYF.